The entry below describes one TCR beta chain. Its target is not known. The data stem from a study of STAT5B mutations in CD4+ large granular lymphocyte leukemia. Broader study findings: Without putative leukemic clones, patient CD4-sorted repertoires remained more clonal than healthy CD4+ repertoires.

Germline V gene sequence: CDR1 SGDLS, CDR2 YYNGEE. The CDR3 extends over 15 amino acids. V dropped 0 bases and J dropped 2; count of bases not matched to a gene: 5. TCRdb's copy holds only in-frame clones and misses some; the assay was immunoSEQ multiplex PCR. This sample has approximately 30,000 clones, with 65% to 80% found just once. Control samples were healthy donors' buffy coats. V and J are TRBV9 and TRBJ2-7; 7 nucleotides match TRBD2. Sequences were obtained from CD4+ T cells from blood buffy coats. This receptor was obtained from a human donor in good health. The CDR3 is CASSVGLAETYEQYF. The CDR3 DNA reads TGTGCCAGCAGCGTAGGTCTAGCGGAAACCTACGAGCAGTACTTC.